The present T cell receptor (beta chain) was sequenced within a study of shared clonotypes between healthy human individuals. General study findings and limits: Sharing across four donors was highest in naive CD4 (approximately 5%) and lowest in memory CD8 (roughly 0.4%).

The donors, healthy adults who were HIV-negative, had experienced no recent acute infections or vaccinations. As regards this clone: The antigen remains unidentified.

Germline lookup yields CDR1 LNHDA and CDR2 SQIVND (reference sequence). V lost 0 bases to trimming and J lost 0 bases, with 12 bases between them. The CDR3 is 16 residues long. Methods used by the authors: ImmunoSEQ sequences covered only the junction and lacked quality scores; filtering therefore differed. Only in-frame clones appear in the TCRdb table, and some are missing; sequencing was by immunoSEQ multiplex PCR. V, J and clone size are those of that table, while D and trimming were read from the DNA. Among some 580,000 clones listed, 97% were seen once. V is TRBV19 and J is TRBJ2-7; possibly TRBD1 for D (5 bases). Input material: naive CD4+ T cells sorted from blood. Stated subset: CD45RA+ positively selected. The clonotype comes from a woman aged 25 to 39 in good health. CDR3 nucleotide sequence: TGTGCCAGTAGTATAGATGGGGCCCAAGCCTCCTACGAGCAGTACTTC. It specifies CASSIDGAQASYEQYF.